This record looks at one T cell receptor beta chain sequence and its context. Seattle patients were enrolled while actively infected and followed longitudinally. The data stem from a study of blood T cell repertoires in COVID-19. Original processing methods: How many nucleated cells were present was estimated from reference gene primer amplification. The repertoire was sequenced with immunoSEQ multiplex PCR; TCRdb's copy has only in-frame clones and lacks some. That table is the source of V, J and clone size, and D and trimming were worked out from the DNA. The sample consists of approximately 180,000 clones, about 83% of them appearing once. The source is a woman in her sixties or seventies with COVID-19, enrolled during active disease. The sequencing input was peripheral blood.

For the CDR3, the DNA is TGTGCCACCACGGGGGGCGGAAACACCATATATTTT. It is translated as CATTGGGNTIYF. The chain uses TRBV10-3 and TRBJ1-3; TRBD1 might be the D (6 bases). CDR1 is ENHRY and CDR2 is SYGVKD in the germline V gene. This CDR3 is 12 amino acids long. V was trimmed by 10 bases and J by 4 bases, leaving 11 bases between them.